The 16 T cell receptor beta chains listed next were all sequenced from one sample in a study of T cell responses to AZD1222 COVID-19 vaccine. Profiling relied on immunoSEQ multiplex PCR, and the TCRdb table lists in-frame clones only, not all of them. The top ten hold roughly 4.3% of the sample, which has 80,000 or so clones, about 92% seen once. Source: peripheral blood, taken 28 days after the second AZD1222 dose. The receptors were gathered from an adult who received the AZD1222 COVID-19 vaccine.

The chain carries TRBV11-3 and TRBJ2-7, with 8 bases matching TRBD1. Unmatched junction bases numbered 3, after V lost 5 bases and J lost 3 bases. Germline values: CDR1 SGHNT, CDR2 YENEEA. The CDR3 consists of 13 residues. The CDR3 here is CASSHTGGYEQYF. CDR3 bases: TGTGCCAGCAGCCACACAGGGGGCTACGAGCAGTACTTC.

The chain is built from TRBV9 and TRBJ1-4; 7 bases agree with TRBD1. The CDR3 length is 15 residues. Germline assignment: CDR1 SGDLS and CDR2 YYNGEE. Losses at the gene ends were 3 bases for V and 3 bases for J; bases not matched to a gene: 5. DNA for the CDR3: TGTGCCAGCAGCGGAGAGGGGGCGGCTAATGAAAAACTGTTTTTT. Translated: CASSGEGAANEKLFF.

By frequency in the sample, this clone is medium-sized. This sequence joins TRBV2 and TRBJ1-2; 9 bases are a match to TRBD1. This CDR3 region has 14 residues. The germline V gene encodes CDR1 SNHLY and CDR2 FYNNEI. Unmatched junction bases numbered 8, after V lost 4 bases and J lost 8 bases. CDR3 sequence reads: CASSGTGDSRGYTF. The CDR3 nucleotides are TGTGCCAGCAGTGGGACAGGGGACTCCAGGGGCTACACCTTC.

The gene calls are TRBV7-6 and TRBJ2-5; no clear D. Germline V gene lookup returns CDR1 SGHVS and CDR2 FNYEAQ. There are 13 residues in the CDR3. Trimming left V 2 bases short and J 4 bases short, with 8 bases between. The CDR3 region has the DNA TGTGCCAGCAGCTTACGAGACACAGAGACCCAGTACTTC. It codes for CASSLRDTETQYF.

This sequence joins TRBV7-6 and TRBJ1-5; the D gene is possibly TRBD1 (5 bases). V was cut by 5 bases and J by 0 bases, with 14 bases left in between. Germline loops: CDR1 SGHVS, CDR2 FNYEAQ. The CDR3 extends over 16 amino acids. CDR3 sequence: CASSQATGISNQPQHF. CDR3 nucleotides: TGTGCCAGCAGCCAAGCAACAGGAATTAGCAATCAGCCCCAGCATTTT. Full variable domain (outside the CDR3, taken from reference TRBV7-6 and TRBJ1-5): GAGVSQSPRYKVTKRGQDVALRCDPISGHVSLYWYRQALGQGPEFLTYFNYEAQQDKSGLPNDRFSAERPEGSISTLTIQRTEQRDSAMYRCASSQATGISNQPQHFGDGTRLSIL.

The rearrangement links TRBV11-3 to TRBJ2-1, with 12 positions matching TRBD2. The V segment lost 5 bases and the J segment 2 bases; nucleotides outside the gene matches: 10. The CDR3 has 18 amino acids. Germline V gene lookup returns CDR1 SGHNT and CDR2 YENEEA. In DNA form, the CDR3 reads TGTGCCAGCAGCCCTCGACTAGCGGGAGCCTATCCCTACAATGAGCAGTTCTTC. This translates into CASSPRLAGAYPYNEQFF.

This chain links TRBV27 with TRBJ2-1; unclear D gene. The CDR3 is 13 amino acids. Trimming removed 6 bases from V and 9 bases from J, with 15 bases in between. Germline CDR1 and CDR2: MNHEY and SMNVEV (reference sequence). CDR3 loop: CASSRLEFFEQFF. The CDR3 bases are TGTGCCAGCAGCCGCCTAGAATTCTTTGAGCAGTTCTTC.

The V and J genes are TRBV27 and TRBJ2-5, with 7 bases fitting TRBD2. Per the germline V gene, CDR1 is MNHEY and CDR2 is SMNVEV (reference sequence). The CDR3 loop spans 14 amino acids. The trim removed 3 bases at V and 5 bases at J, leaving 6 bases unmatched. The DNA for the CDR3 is TGTGCCAGCAGTTTGAGCGGGATGGGGGAGACCCAGTACTTC. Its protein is CASSLSGMGETQYF.

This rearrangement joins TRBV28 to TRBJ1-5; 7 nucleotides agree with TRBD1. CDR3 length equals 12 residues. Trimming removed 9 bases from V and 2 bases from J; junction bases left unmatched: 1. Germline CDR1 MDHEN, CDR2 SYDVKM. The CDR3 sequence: CASGQGNQPQHF. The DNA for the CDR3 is TGTGCCAGTGGACAGGGCAATCAGCCCCAGCATTTT.

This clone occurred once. The CDR3 spells CASSSGLAGWTDTQYF. CDR3 sequence (DNA): TGTGCCAGCAGTTCTGGACTAGCGGGATGGACAGATACGCAGTATTTT. The chain recombines TRBV27 with TRBJ2-3; 12 bases fit TRBD2. With 4 bases clipped from V and 3 bases from J, the junction kept 5 bases outside the gene matches. This CDR3 has 16 amino acids. CDR1 is MNHEY, CDR2 SMNVEV, per germline (reference sequence).

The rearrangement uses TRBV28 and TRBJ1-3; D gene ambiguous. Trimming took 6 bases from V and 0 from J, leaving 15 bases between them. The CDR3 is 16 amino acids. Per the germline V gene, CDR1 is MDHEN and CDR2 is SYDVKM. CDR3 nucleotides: TGTGCCAGCAGCGTGGTGGGTTTACTCTCTGGAAACACCATATATTTT. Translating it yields CASSVVGLLSGNTIYF. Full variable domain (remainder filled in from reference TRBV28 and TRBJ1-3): DVKVTQSSRYLVKRTGEKVFLECVQDMDHENMFWYRQDPGLGLRLIYFSYDVKMKEKGDIPEGYSVSREKKERFSLILESASTNQTSMYLCASSVVGLLSGNTIYFGEGSWLTVV.

The CDR3 DNA reads as TGTGCCAGCAGCTCGCGGTTTTCAGACAGGTTGATCCCTAGCAATCAGCCCCAGCATTTT. As protein: CASSSRFSDRLIPSNQPQHF. This chain links TRBV7-4 with TRBJ1-5, with a possible D match to TRBD1 (6 bases). CDR3 length: 20 residues. Germline V gene data show CDR1 as SGHVT and CDR2 as SQSDAQ. Deletions cut 4 bases from V and 0 bases from J, with 25 bases between.

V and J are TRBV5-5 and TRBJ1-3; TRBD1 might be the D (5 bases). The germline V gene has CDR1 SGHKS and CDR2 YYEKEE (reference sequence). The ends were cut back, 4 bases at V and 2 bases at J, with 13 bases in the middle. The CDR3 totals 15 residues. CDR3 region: CASSPRGDPGNTIYF. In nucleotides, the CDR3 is TGTGCCAGCAGCCCCCGGGGGGATCCTGGAAACACCATATATTTT.

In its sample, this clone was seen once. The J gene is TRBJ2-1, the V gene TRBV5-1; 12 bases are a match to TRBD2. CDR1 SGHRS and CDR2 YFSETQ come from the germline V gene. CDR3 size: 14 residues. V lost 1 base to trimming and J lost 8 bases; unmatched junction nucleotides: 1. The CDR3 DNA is TGCGCCAGCAGCTTGCGACTAGCGGGAGATGAGCAGTTCTTC. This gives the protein CASSLRLAGDEQFF.

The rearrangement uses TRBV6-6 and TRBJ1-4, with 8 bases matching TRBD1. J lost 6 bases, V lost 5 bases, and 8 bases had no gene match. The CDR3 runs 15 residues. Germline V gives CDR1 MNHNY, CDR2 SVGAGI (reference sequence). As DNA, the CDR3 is TGTGCCAGCAGTGGTGGACAGGGTGAATATGAAAAACTGTTTTTT. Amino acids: CASSGGQGEYEKLFF.

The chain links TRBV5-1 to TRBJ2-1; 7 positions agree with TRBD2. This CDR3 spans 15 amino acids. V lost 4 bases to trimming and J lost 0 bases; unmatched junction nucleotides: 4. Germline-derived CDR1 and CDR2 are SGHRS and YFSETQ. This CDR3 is CASSPGTTSYNEQFF. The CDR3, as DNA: TGCGCCAGCAGCCCCGGGACTACCTCCTACAATGAGCAGTTCTTC.